Listed below are T cell receptor beta chains from one sample, sequenced in a study of T cell repertoires in cytomegalovirus infection. TCRdb processed the reads anew with MiXCR; each CDR3 protein has one entry. Of 680,000 or so distinct CDR3 sequences listed, 35% are singletons. Specimen: PBMCs. These receptors were taken from a human donor in good health (CMV status not recorded). Some clones in this sample may be carry-over from other donors' samples. Both conserved end residues are trimmed from each CDR3. Fields, in order: J gene, CDR3 length, V gene, CDR3 protein.

TRBJ2-3 | 10 | TRBV6-5 | ASRRGGDTQY
TRBJ2-1 | 13 | TRBV19 | ASSRLATTYNEQF
TRBJ1-2 | 14 | TRBV5-1 | ASSFTGTGSNYGYT
TRBJ1-6 | 15 | TRBV4-1 | ASSQEATGTAHSPLH
NA | 12 | TRBV7-8 | ASSRLAGEETQY
TRBJ1-2 | 12 | TRBV7-2 | ASGPDRALRVYT
TRBJ1-1 | 14 | TRBV6-1 | ASSAPSRARIQQAF
TRBJ1-3 | 10 | TRBV20-1 | SARDSGNTIY
TRBJ2-2 | 13 | TRBV11-2 | ASSLVATLTGELF
TRBJ2-5 | 13 | TRBV14 | ASSERTVLQETPY
TRBJ2-1 | 11 | TRBV29-1 | SVGGDLYNEQF
TRBJ1-1 | 14 | TRBV7-3 | ASSATGPPVDTETF
TRBJ2-2 | 11 | TRBV10-3 | ATGTENTGELF
TRBJ1-5 | 16 | TRBV28 | ASRRTGGGTGRNQPQH
TRBJ1-5 | 15 | TRBV7-8 | ASSLGDRGYSNQPQH
TRBJ1-2 | 11 | TRBV6-5 | ASSTATHNGYT
TRBJ2-3 | 11 | TRBV4-2 | ASSQEPADTQY
TRBJ2-1 | 18 | TRBV7-4 | ASKIDVASGRPQAYNEQF
TRBJ1-4 | 14 | TRBV4-1 | ASSQDRGQYNEKLF
TRBJ2-6 | 16 | TRBV27 | ASSLYGPFDSGANVLT
TRBJ1-2 | 12 | TRBV10-3 | AISAPGQGYGYT
TRBJ1-5 | 13 | TRBV12-3/TRBV12-4 | ASGRSDSSNQPQH
TRBJ2-1 | 13 | TRBV11-3 | ASSRRQTSYNEQF
TRBJ2-5 | 13 | TRBV7-8 | ASSRDKNRRGTQY
TRBJ2-3 | 13 | TRBV6-1 | ASSEGLRWADTQY
TRBJ2-1 | 13 | TRBV3-1 | ASSPGQGAGNEQF
TRBJ2-7 | 13 | TRBV7-2 | ASSLVGRALYEQY
TRBJ2-1 | 11 | TRBV7-2 | ASSFRVSDEQF
TRBJ2-2 | 12 | TRBV29-1 | SVAGQPNTGELF
TRBJ2-1 | 14 | TRBV7-9 | ASSSRLAGNYNEQF
TRBJ1-1 | 14 | TRBV12-3/TRBV12-4 | ASSFKKWGANTEAF
TRBJ1-2 | 14 | TRBV7-2 | ASSTGLRGDLRGYT
TRBJ2-7 | 11 | TRBV5-1 | ASSLEVRDEQY
TRBJ2-3 | 12 | TRBV6-1 | ASLSRGSTDTQY
TRBJ1-5 | 13 | TRBV6-2/TRBV6-3 | ASSLAGGGFQPQH
TRBJ2-2 | 13 | TRBV29-1 | SVASDLPNTGELF
TRBJ2-7 | 10 | TRBV10-2 | ASSENRLEQY
TRBJ1-4 | 14 | TRBV7-2 | ASSLAGTGGTGELF
TRBJ2-3 | 14 | TRBV7-2 | ASSLTPGQGSDTQY
TRBJ2-3 | 13 | TRBV7-2 | DSSLSTGRTDTQY
TRBJ2-1 | 11 | TRBV27 | ASRRAGEHEQF
TRBJ1-1 | 9 | TRBV20-1 | SARIYTEAF
TRBJ1-5 | 15 | TRBV28 | ASSLTFGAGISQPQH
TRBJ2-5 | 12 | TRBV27 | ASSPGTNRETQY
TRBJ2-3 | 17 | TRBV4-1 | ASSQGPLTILVGTDTQY
TRBJ2-1 | 12 | TRBV5-4 | ASSGDLAYNEQF